The TCR beta chain described here comes from a study of blood T cell repertoires in COVID-19. The overall study: Specimens from acute and convalescent COVID-19 originated in the United States, Italy and Spain. The analysed material was cDNA or gDNA that came from T cells, B-cell-depleted T cells, or PBMCs.

How the authors handled the data: Amplification with reference gene primers provided the estimates of nucleated cell counts. Profiling relied on immunoSEQ multiplex PCR, and the TCRdb table lists in-frame clones only, not all of them. That table gives V, J and clone size, and the DNA gave D and trimming. The repertoire consists of some 180,000 clones, with around 90% occurring once and the leading ten covering roughly 6%. In germline, CDR1 is SGDLS, CDR2 YYNGEE. The CDR3 has 17 residues. Germline trimming cut 0 bases from V and 4 bases from J; bases unmatched to any gene: 9. The sequence derives from a middle-aged man with active or convalescent COVID-19. The rearrangement links TRBV9 to TRBJ2-2; 7 nucleotides line up with TRBD1. The sample was peripheral blood. The DNA for the CDR3 is TGTGCCAGCAGCGTAGGAATCTACAGGGGTCCCACCGGGGAGCTGTTTTTT. It codes for CASSVGIYRGPTGELFF.